This T cell receptor (beta chain) is drawn from a study of blood T cell repertoires in COVID-19. About the research overall: COVID-19 samples from acute and convalescent phases originated in the United States, Italy and Spain. PBMCs, B-cell-depleted T cells, or T cells were the source of the cDNA or gDNA that made up the material.

The CDR3 contains 14 residues. The germline V gene encodes CDR1 SGHAT and CDR2 FQNNGV. Trimming left V 10 bases short and J 2 bases short, with 18 bases between. Methods used by the authors: From reference gene primer amplification, estimates of nucleated cell counts were derived. Here immunoSEQ multiplex PCR was the method, and the copy in TCRdb shows in-frame clones only, minus some. V, J and clone size were drawn from that table, and D and trimming were deduced from the DNA. In the table there are roughly 32,000 clones, more than 75% of which are singletons. The rearrangement joins TRBV11-2 to TRBJ2-7; D remains ambiguous. Sequences were obtained from peripheral blood. This sequence originates from a man in his sixties with active COVID-19. The CDR3 loop reads CATRGPTETYEQYF. CDR3 DNA: TGTGCCACCCGAGGTCCCACCGAGACCTACGAGCAGTACTTC.